This is a list of T cell receptor beta chains from one sample in a study of beta chain features in type 1 diabetes. Using immunoSEQ multiplex PCR, the repertoire was profiled, and TCRdb retains in-frame clones only, with some absent. The sample holds about 450,000 clones, about an eighth seen once. The specimen was naive CD4+ T cells from blood. The source of these receptors is a woman between 18 and 29 years old in good health. The CDR3 runs from the conserved cysteine through the conserved F or W. A D gene is named only where the DNA matches it firmly. Clone size appears in some rows only: once, few, many, or a class for an expanded clone.

D	size	V	J	DNA	CDR3
TRBD2	few	TRBV27	TRBJ2-5	TGTGCCAGCAGTTTATTAGCGGGAGGCCCCCCTGGGGAGACCCAGTACTTC	CASSLLAGGPPGETQYF
.	.	TRBV10-2	TRBJ2-1	TGCGCCACCGAGGCTACCTCCTACAATGAGCAGTTCTTC	CATEATSYNEQFF
.	.	TRBV2	TRBJ1-2	TGTGCCAGCAGTGAAGCGCTAAGTGGACAGCCACAAGCGATCTATGGCTACACCTTC	CASSEALSGQPQAIYGYTF
.	.	TRBV30	TRBJ1-2	TGTGCCTGGAGCGAGGTCTATGGCTACACCTTC	CAWSEVYGYTF
TRBD1	few	TRBV4-1	TRBJ2-7	TGCGCCAGCAGCCGAGGACAGGAAGGCTACGAGCAGTACTTC	CASSRGQEGYEQYF
TRBD1	few	TRBV4-3	TRBJ2-1	TGCGCCAGCAGCCAAGACCGGGACAGAATACCCACAAAATCCTACAATGAGCAGTTCTTC	CASSQDRDRIPTKSYNEQFF
.	.	TRBV6-6	TRBJ2-3	TGTGCCAGCAAGGGCGGGACAGATACGCAGTATTTT	CASKGGTDTQYF
.	.	TRBV30	TRBJ1-1	TGTGCCTGGAGCCTTCAGGGGAACACTGAAGCTTTCTTT	CAWSLQGNTEAFF
.	few	TRBV7-2	TRBJ1-1	TGTGCCAGCAGCCCTTACACTGAAGCTTTCTTT	CASSPYTEAFF
TRBD1	.	TRBV5-1	TRBJ2-6	TGCGCCAGCAGCCCTACAGGGGCTGGGGCCAACGTCCTGACTTTC	CASSPTGAGANVLTF
.	.	TRBV7-2	TRBJ2-1	TGTGCCAGCAGCTTAGCAGAGCGGGTGGATCACAATGAGCAGTTCTTC	CASSLAERVDHNEQFF
TRBD2	few	TRBV7-2	TRBJ2-7	TGTGCCAGCAGCAAACTAGCGGGAGCCCCCTACGAGCAGTACTTC	CASSKLAGAPYEQYF
TRBD1	.	TRBV29-1	TRBJ2-5	TGCAGCGTTACAGGGGGACAAGAGACCCAGTACTTC	CSVTGGQETQYF
.	few	TRBV9	TRBJ2-7	TGTGCCAGCAGCGTAGCTACTTCGGCAGGGACGACCTACTACGAGCAGTACTTC	CASSVATSAGTTYYEQYF
.	.	TRBV9	TRBJ1-3	TGTGCCAGCAGCGTAGATGGTCAGACTGGAAACACCATATATTTT	CASSVDGQTGNTIYF
TRBD2	few	TRBV2	TRBJ2-3	TGTGCCAGGAACCTTAAGCGGGGGACGGGCACAGATACGCAGTATTTT	CARNLKRGTGTDTQYF